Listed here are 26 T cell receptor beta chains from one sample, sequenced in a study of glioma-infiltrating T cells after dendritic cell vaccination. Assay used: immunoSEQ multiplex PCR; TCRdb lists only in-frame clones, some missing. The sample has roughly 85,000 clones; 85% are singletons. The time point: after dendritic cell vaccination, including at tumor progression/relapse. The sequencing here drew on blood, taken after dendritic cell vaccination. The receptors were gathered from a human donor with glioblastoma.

The CDR3 loop is CASSMITGSRGVQYF. CDR3 DNA sequence: TGTGCCAGTAGTATGATTACAGGAAGTCGGGGGGTGCAGTACTTC. The J gene is TRBJ2-7, the V gene TRBV19, with TRBD2 identical over 7 bases. The germline V gene encodes CDR1 LNHDA and CDR2 SQIVND (reference sequence). The CDR3 is 15 amino acids. J lost 9 bases, V lost 3 bases, and 14 bases had no gene match. Together with reference TRBV19 and TRBJ2-7, the CDR3 gives the full variable domain: DGGITQSPKYLFRKEGQNVTLSCEQNLNHDAMYWYRQDPGQGLRLIYYSQIVNDFQKGDIAEGYSVSREKKESFPLTVTSAQKNPTAFYLCASSMITGSRGVQYFGPGTRLTVT.

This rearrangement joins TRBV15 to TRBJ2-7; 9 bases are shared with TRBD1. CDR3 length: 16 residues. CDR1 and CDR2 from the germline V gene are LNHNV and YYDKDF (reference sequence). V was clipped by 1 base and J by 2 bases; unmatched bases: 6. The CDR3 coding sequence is TGTGCCACCAGCAGAGGGACAGGGGCCCCAACCTACGAGCAGTACTTC. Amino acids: CATSRGTGAPTYEQYF.

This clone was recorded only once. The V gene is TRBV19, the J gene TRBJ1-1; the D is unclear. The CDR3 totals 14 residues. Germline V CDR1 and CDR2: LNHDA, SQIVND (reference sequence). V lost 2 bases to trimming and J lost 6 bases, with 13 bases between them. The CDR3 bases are TGTGCCAGTAGTATACAGGCGGGAAGGGCTGAAGCTTTCTTT. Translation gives CASSIQAGRAEAFF.

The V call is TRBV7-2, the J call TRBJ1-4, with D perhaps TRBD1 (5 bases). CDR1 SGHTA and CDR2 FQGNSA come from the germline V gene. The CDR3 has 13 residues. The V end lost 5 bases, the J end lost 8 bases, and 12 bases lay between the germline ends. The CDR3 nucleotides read TGTGCCAGCAGCCGGACATACCTCGAAAAACTGTTTTTT. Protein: CASSRTYLEKLFF.

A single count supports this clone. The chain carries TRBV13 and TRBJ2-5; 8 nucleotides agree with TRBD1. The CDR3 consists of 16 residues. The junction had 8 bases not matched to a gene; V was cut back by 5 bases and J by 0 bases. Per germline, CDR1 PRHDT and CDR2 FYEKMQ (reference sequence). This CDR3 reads CASSTRGQAYQETQYF. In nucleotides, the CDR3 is TGTGCCAGCAGCACCCGGGGACAGGCGTACCAAGAGACCCAGTACTTC.

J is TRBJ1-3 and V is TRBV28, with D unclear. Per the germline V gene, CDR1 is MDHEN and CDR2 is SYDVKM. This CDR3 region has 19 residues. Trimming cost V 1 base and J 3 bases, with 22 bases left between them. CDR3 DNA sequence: TGTGCCAGCAGTTTATTCCCCCCTCCTACTACCATAGTTGGAAACACCATATATTTT. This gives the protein CASSLFPPPTTIVGNTIYF.

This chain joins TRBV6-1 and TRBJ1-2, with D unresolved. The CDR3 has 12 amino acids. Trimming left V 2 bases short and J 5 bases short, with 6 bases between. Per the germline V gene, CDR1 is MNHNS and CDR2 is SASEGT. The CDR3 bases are TGTGCCAGCAGTGAAAGGACTTATGGCTACACCTTC. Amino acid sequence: CASSERTYGYTF.

The CDR3 nucleotides are TGTGCCAGCAGCGTAAGTAGCGGGGGGATCTACGAGCAGTACTTC. Encoded protein: CASSVSSGGIYEQYF. This chain links TRBV9 with TRBJ2-7; 10 bases align to TRBD2. CDR3 size: 15 residues. The junction had 4 bases not matched to a gene; V was cut back by 1 base and J by 3 bases. Per germline, CDR1 SGDLS and CDR2 YYNGEE. The full variable domain, completed using reference TRBV9 and TRBJ2-7, is DSGVTQTPKHLITATGQRVTLRCSPRSGDLSVYWYQQSLDQGLQFLIQYYNGEERAKGNILERFSAQQFPDLHSELNLSSLELGDSALYFCASSVSSGGIYEQYFGPGTRLTVT.

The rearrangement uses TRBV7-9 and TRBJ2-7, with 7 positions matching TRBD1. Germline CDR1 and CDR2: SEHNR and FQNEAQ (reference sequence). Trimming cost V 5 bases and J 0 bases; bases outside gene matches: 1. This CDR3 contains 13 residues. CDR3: CASSRDSSYEQYF. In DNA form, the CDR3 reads TGTGCCAGCAGCCGGGACAGCTCCTACGAGCAGTACTTC.

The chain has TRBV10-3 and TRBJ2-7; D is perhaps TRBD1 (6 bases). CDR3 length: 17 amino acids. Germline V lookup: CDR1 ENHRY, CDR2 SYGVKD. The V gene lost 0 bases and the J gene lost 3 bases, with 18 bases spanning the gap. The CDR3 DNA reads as TGTGCCATCAGTGAGTCTGTTTGGGGGCGGTTTGGCTACGAGCAGTACTTC. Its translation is CAISESVWGRFGYEQYF.

The CDR3 reads CASSLTQGGQPQHF. DNA for the CDR3: TGTGCCAGCAGCCTTACGCAGGGGGGTCAGCCCCAGCATTTT. This sequence joins TRBV6-1 and TRBJ1-5; 7 bases match TRBD1. The CDR3 sequence is 14 residues long. Looked up from germline, CDR1 is MNHNS and CDR2 is SASEGT. V lost 6 bases to trimming and J lost 6 bases; unmatched junction nucleotides: 8.

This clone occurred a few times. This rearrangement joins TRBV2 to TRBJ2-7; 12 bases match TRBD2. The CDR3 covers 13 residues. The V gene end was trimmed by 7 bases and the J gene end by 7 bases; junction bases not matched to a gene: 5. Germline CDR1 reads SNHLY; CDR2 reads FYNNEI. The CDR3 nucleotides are TGTGCCAGCACTAGCGGGGGGGCGGGGGAGCAGTACTTC. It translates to CASTSGGAGEQYF.

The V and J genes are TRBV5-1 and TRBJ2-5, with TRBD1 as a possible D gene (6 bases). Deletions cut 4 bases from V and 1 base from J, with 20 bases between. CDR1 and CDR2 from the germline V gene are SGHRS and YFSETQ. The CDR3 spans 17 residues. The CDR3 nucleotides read TGCGCCAGCAGCCCTAACGGGCCAGGGGAAGTCCAAGAGACCCAGTACTTC. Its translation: CASSPNGPGEVQETQYF.

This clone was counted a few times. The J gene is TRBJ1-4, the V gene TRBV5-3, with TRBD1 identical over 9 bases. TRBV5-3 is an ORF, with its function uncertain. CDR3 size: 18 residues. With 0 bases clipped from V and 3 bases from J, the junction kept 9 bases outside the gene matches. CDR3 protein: CARSLASDRGRSNEKLFF. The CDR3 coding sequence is TGTGCCAGAAGCTTGGCCTCGGACAGGGGTCGATCTAATGAAAAACTGTTTTTT.

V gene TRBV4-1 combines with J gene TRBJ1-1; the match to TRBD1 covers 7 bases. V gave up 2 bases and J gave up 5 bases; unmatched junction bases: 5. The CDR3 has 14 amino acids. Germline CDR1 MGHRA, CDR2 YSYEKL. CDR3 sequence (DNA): TGCGCCAGCAGCCAATCGGACAGGCCGACTGAAGCTTTCTTT. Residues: CASSQSDRPTEAFF.

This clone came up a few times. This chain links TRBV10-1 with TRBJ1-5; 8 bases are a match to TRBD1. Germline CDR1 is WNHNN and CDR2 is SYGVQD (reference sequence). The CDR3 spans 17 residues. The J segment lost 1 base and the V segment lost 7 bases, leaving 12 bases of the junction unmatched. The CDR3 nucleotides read TGCGCCAGCACCTTTATATCGGACAGGGTGAGCAATCAGCCCCAGCATTTT. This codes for CASTFISDRVSNQPQHF.

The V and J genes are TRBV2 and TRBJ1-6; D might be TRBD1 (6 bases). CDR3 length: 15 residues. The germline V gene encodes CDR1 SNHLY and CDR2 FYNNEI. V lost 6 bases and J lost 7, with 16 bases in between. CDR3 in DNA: TGTGCCAGCAGGAAACAGGGTTTGGACAATTCACCCCTCCACTTT. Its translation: CASRKQGLDNSPLHF.

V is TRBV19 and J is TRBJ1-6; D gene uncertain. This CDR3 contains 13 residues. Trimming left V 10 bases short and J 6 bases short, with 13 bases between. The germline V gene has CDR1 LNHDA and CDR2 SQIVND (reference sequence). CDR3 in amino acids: CATGRARNSPLHF. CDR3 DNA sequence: TGTGCCACGGGAAGGGCCCGTAATTCACCCCTCCACTTT.

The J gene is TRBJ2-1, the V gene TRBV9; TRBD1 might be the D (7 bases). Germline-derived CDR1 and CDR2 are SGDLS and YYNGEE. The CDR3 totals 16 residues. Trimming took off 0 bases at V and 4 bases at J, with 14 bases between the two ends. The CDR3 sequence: CASSVAGDSNYNEQFF. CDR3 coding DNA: TGTGCCAGCAGCGTAGCGGGGGACAGTAATTACAATGAGCAGTTCTTC.

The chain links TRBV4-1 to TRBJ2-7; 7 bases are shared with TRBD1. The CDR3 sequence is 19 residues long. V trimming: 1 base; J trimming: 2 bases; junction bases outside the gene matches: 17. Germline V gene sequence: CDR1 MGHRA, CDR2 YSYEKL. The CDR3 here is CASSQVGGRDRANPYEQYF. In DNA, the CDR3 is TGCGCCAGCAGCCAAGTGGGCGGACGAGACAGGGCTAATCCCTACGAGCAGTACTTC.

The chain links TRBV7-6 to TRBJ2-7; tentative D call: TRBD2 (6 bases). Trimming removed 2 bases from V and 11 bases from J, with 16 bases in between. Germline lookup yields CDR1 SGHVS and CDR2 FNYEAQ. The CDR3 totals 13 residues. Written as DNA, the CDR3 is TGTGCCAGCAGCTTAAAAGGAGGGGACGAAGAGTACTTC. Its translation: CASSLKGGDEEYF. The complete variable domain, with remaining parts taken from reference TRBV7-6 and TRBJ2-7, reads GAGVSQSPRYKVTKRGQDVALRCDPISGHVSLYWYRQALGQGPEFLTYFNYEAQQDKSGLPNDRFSAERPEGSISTLTIQRTEQRDSAMYRCASSLKGGDEEYFGPGTRLTVT.

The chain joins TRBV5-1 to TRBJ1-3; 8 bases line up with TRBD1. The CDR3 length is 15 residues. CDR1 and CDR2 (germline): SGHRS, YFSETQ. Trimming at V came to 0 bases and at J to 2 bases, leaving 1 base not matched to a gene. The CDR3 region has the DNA TGCGCCAGCAGCTTGGGGACAGGGCCTGGAAACACCATATATTTT. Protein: CASSLGTGPGNTIYF.

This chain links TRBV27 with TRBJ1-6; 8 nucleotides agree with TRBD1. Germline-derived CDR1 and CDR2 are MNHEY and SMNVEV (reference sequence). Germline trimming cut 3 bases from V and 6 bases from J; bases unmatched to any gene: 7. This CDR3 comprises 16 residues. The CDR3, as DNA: TGTGCCAGCAGTTTGTTAGAGGACAGGGTTAATTCACCCCTCCACTTT. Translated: CASSLLEDRVNSPLHF.

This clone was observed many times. CDR3 coding DNA: TGTGCCAGCAGTGAAGGGGGCTCCTACAATGAGCAGTTCTTC. Its translation: CASSEGGSYNEQFF. The J gene is TRBJ2-1, the V gene TRBV6-4; perhaps TRBD1 as D (6 bases). V dropped 3 bases and J dropped 0 bases, with 6 bases sitting between them. This CDR3 region has 14 residues. Germline CDR1 and CDR2: MRHNA and SNTAGT.

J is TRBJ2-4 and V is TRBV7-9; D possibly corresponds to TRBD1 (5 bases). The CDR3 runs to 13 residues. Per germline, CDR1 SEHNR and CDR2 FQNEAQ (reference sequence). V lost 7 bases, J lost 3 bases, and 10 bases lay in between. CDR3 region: CASNQGNKNIQYF. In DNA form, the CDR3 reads TGTGCCAGCAACCAGGGTAACAAAAACATTCAGTACTTC.

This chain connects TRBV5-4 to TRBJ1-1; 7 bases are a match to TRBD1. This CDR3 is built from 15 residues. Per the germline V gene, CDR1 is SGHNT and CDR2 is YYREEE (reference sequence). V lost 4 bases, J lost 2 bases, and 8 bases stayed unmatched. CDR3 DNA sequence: TGTGCCAGCAGCGGATCCGGGACAGCCAACACTGAAGCTTTCTTT. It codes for CASSGSGTANTEAFF.